This entry lists 11 T cell receptor beta chains sequenced from one sample in a study of cytomegalovirus exposure and HLA in healthy donors. Primers: 60 Vbeta forward and 13 Jbeta reverse. Measured with immunoSEQ multiplex PCR; TCRdb has only the in-frame clones, and not every one. The sample holds 160,000 or so clones, under 85% seen once. The sequenced material came from PBMCs. These receptors were obtained from a human donor in good health.

The V call is TRBV6-5, the J call TRBJ2-7; D is perhaps TRBD1 (6 bases). CDR3 length: 12 amino acids. Trimming stripped 6 bases from V and 4 bases from J, with 10 bases between. CDR1 and CDR2 from the germline V gene are MNHEY and SVGAGI. The CDR3 sequence: CASSRTAYEQYF. CDR3 sequence (DNA): TGTGCCAGCAGCCGGACAGCATACGAGCAGTACTTC.

This clone was seen only a few times. V is TRBV18 and J is TRBJ1-5; no firm D call. This CDR3 comprises 13 residues. V was shortened by 2 bases and J by 5 bases, with 7 bases between the two germline ends. In germline, CDR1 is KGHSH, CDR2 LQKENI. CDR3 bases: TGTGCCAGCTCACCATCCCGGGATCAGCCCCAGCATTTT. Residues: CASSPSRDQPQHF.

This clone was detected only a few times. Other DNA sequences in the sample encode the same CDR3. V gene TRBV4-1 combines with J gene TRBJ2-7; 8 bases align to TRBD2. From germline, CDR1 is MGHRA and CDR2 YSYEKL. CDR3 length: 13 residues. The V gene end was trimmed by 3 bases and the J gene end by 4 bases; junction bases not matched to a gene: 2. This chain's CDR3 is CASSHPGGYEQYF. DNA for the CDR3: TGCGCCAGCAGCCATCCGGGAGGGTACGAGCAGTACTTC.

The gene calls are TRBV4-3 and TRBJ2-1; 10 bases map to TRBD1. Trimming took 2 bases from V and 5 from J; bases not matched to a gene: 3. Germline CDR1 is LGHNA and CDR2 is YSLEER. The CDR3 consists of 15 residues. In nucleotides, the CDR3 is TGCGCCAGCAGCCAATGGACAGGGGGGAACAATGAGCAGTTCTTC. Translation: CASSQWTGGNNEQFF.

The chain is built from TRBV2 and TRBJ1-3, with D unclear. Trimming cost V 2 bases and J 0 bases, with 11 bases left between them. The V gene's germline CDR1 is SNHLY and CDR2 FYNNEI. The CDR3 has 16 amino acids. The CDR3 region is CASSELILSSGNTIYF. The CDR3, as DNA: TGTGCCAGCAGTGAATTAATACTTAGCTCTGGAAACACCATATATTTT.

The V gene is TRBV2, the J gene TRBJ2-6, with D maybe TRBD1 (6 bases). Germline CDR1 is SNHLY and CDR2 is FYNNEI. V shed 7 bases and J shed 0 bases, with 10 bases lying between them. The CDR3 is made up of 15 amino acids. The CDR3 DNA reads TGTGCCAGCAAGGGGGTGCTCTCTGGGGCCAACGTCCTGACTTTC. This translates into CASKGVLSGANVLTF.

This clone is a singleton in its sample. This sequence joins TRBV4-2 and TRBJ2-6, with D possibly being TRBD2 (6 bases). The CDR3 spans 17 residues. V lost 0 bases and J 4 bases, leaving 13 bases between the germline ends. Germline lookup yields CDR1 LGHNA and CDR2 YNFKEQ. The CDR3 DNA follows: TGTGCCAGCAGCCAAGATGGTCTAGCGACCGGGGCCAACGTCCTGACTTTC. Protein: CASSQDGLATGANVLTF.

The chain couples TRBV4-3 to TRBJ2-7; tentatively, D is TRBD1 (5 bases). The germline V gene encodes CDR1 LGHNA and CDR2 YSLEER. Between the trimmed V and J ends, which lost 0 bases and 3 bases, there was a span of 6 bases. This CDR3 region has 13 residues. CDR3 sequence reads: CASSQERGYEQYF. CDR3 nucleotides: TGCGCCAGCAGCCAAGAAAGGGGCTACGAGCAGTACTTC.

The rearrangement links TRBV5-4 to TRBJ2-7; 12 bases are shared with TRBD2. The CDR3 length is 15 residues. The V gene's germline CDR1 is SGHNT and CDR2 YYREEE (reference sequence). The V segment lost 1 base and the J segment 6 bases; nucleotides outside the gene matches: 5. The CDR3 protein is CASSLPLAGGLEQYF. CDR3 nucleotides: TGTGCCAGCAGCTTGCCGCTAGCGGGGGGGCTCGAGCAGTACTTC. The full variable domain, rest sourced from reference TRBV5-4 and TRBJ2-7, is ETGVTQSPTHLIKTRGQQVTLRCSSQSGHNTVSWYQQALGQGPQFIFQYYREEENGRGNFPPRFSGLQFPNYSSELNVNALELDDSALYLCASSLPLAGGLEQYFGPGTRLTVT.

As DNA, the CDR3 is TGTGCCAGCAGCTTGGGCTTCTCCACCGGGGAGCTGTTTTTT. Its translation is CASSLGFSTGELFF. The rearrangement uses TRBV7-2 and TRBJ2-2; D is undetermined. Between the trimmed V and J ends, which lost 3 bases and 4 bases, there was a span of 9 bases. This CDR3 has 14 amino acids. CDR1 SGHTA and CDR2 FQGNSA come from the germline V gene.

The V and J genes are TRBV18 and TRBJ1-4; perhaps TRBD1 as D (6 bases). Germline V lookup: CDR1 KGHSH, CDR2 LQKENI. The CDR3 runs 18 residues. The V and J ends lost 3 bases and 0 bases respectively, with 17 bases between them. The DNA for the CDR3 is TGTGCCAGCTCACCTACCGGGACACTTCTTGCAACTAATGAAAAACTGTTTTTT. Protein: CASSPTGTLLATNEKLFF.